This TCR beta chain stems from a study of cytomegalovirus exposure and HLA in healthy donors (dated by TCRdb to between 2016 and 2019). Context from the whole study: An earlier analysis of approximately 550 of the donors reported more than 250 Gb of sequence data and 120 million or so unique TCR beta sequences from 190 million or so T cells. An early release covering just under 650 HLA-typed donors comprised about 300 gigabases of sequencing data and around 80 million unique TCR sequences. Of the 398 genotyped donors, over 80% were placed in the genetic ancestry cluster associated with self-reported Caucasian donors. The aim of the study was to test whether cataloging public T cell receptors could identify signatures of past pathogen exposure. The study used immunosequencing to profile the T cell repertoires of several hundred subjects and linked those repertoires to cytomegalovirus serostatus. A separate validation cohort of approximately 130 different subjects was used in addition to the approximately 670-subject first cohort. To predict cytomegalovirus infection status, the study brought together high-throughput TCR immunosequencing, statistical association of individual TCRs with disease status, and machine learning. A later analysis re-examined previously published TCR beta repertoires from 500 to 700 donors and added high-resolution HLA genotyping to investigate patterns of TCR occurrence. The later analysis used no new phenotypic data to find candidate immune exposures, relying instead on TCR beta sequences and their occurrence across donors. An earlier analysis of 587 of the donors used high-throughput TCR beta sequencing to judge whether each TCR beta V gene segment behaved as functional or pseudogenic. Alongside the repertoire data, information on donor age, sex, ethnicity and CMV serostatus was compiled. A later genetic analysis used genome-wide SNP genotypes for about three fifths of the 666 donors, treating that subset as a discovery cohort. All discovery cohort repertoires had been generated using a single sequencing platform. HLA typing covered class I and class II loci at four-digit resolution. Typing coverage differed by locus: A, B, C, DRB1 and DQB1 were typed in about 620-640 donors, DQA1 in approximately 520, DPA1 in 600 to 610, and DPB1 in approximately 450. A handful of DR-DQ haplotypes were handled as single units for association and clustering because linkage in the cohort was strong. Among some 400 genotyped donors of the cohort, an average of approximately 240,000 unique TCR beta nucleotide sequences was sequenced per donor, of which about 19% were non-productive. The research as a whole found: An association between a missense DCLRE1C variant and V-gene and J-gene trimming of TCR beta chains was found in a later genetic analysis and replicated in an independent cohort. An earlier analysis of some 590 of the donors showed that most TCR beta V segments appeared in productive rearrangements either about 87% or about 30% of the time, which broadly matched IMGT annotations. A later analysis associated about 18,000 TCR beta sequences with specific HLA alleles at a false discovery rate of 0.05. A further reported finding was that TCR beta sequences accurately predicted the HLA-A and HLA-B alleles for most subjects in the first cohort. Correlated functional status among segregating V segments might reflect linkage disequilibrium, but an unknown experimental factor could not be ruled out. Cytomegalovirus status was reported to be diagnosed by the classifier with high specificity and sensitivity in both the original and validation cohorts. Because counts were too low, around 18 rarely observed V segments, including chromosome 9 orphons, were left out of the earlier analysis of 500 to 750 of the donors. Assigning TCR associations to individual alleles was difficult when HLA alleles, especially DR and DQ, strongly co-occurred. According to a later analysis, most CMV-associated TCR beta chains appeared to be HLA-restricted, and the HLA associations seemed to be driven largely by CMV exposure. A cluster of highly shared sequence variants was judged likely to be a technical artifact of the sequencing pipeline. Only TCR beta chains were sequenced in this cohort, and the absence of alpha or paired-chain data limited detectable features. Most TCR sequences were seen in very few donors, while some public TCRs were found in many individuals. The authors suggested that the approach could potentially be generalized to other disease states and immunological phenotypes. A later analysis reported that several top co-occurrence clusters appeared linked to parvovirus B19, influenza, CMV and Epstein-Barr virus. For the cohort, immune exposure information was limited to CMV serostatus. In a later genetic analysis, fewer N-insertions in productive TCRs were reported among donors in an Asian-associated ancestry cluster than the roughly 700-donor mean. The 87-base-pair reads could not distinguish some IMGT-functional V segments, including TRBV6-2 and TRBV6-3, so those segments were excluded. In a later analysis, the rate of TCR association differed among HLA loci, with DRB1 alleles having the most associated TCRs and HLA-C alleles having the fewest. The study listed 164 TCR beta chains as associated with cytomegalovirus. In vitro tests confirmed that three of the cytomegalovirus-associated TCR beta chains recognize cytomegalovirus antigens. Sequencing depth was assumed to be roughly uniform across donors in the presence/absence analyses, though that assumption may not hold. In a later analysis, HLA-associated TCR beta chains showed more clonal expansion and lower generation probabilities than non-associated chains that were equally common. Because HLA typing was unavailable for some donors at each locus, only the typed subset was used in association tests.

For this clone: Its antigen is unknown. No quality values exist for individual bases; no much larger clone is one base distant.

Library preparation used the immunoSEQ multiplex PCR assay. For the multiplex PCR, a mixture combining 60 forward primers for TCR Vbeta segments and 13 reverse primers for TCR Jbeta segments was used. A multiplex PCR assay on genomic DNA amplified the CDR3 region of rearranged TCR beta genes. On the Illumina HiSeq System, the amplified TCR beta libraries were sequenced as 87-base-pair reads. Turning to the authors' computational methods: A later analysis counted around 72 million unique TCR beta chains across the 550 to 700 repertoires, and 10 million to 11 million of these chains were shared by at least two donors. A nearest-neighbor algorithm error-corrected the raw reads and collapsed the reads into unique sequences, merging closely related sequences to remove PCR and sequencing errors. To assign V, D and J gene segments, CDR3 sequences were aligned to IMGT reference sequences. Each retained sequence needed at least a six-nucleotide match to both a V gene segment and a J gene segment. A rearrangement was called productive if the CDR3 had no stop codons and remained in frame with V and J, and every other rearrangement was called non-productive. CDR3 was defined according to IMGT convention as the region running from the second conserved V-encoded cysteine to the conserved J-encoded phenylalanine. The earlier analysis of 500 to 650 of the donors excluded any sequence lacking an unambiguous match to a single V gene segment. In an earlier analysis of 587 of the donors, V segments were called functional above 56.7% productive rearrangements and were called segregating when the between-donor standard deviation exceeded 5%. A statistical classification framework was developed to diagnose cytomegalovirus status using the catalog of TCR beta chain sequences. In a later analysis, TCR nucleotide sequences were compared against IMGT/GENE-DB human TR gene sequences so that V and J genes could be assigned. The TCRdist pipeline was used in a later analysis to assign CDR3 sequences and most-parsimonious VDJ recombination scenarios. In a later analysis, each TCR beta chain was defined by its CDR3 amino acid sequence together with its V-gene family, and reads lacking a unique V-gene family were excluded. In a later analysis, fewer than 600 highly shared, low-generation-probability nucleotide sequences were removed to address suspected cross-contamination and a sequencing artifact. In a later analysis, a clonal expansion index for each public chain was calculated from normalized within-repertoire ranks of inferred template counts. In a later analysis, generation probabilities were computed with a VDJ recombination model fitted to out-of-frame rearrangements, and the resulting probabilities were checked against IGoR. In a later analysis, hypergeometric tests were used to score TCR-TCR, TCR-HLA and TCR-CMV co-occurrence, with a repertoire-size bias correction applied to TCR pairs. False discovery rates were estimated in a later analysis by permuting HLA or CMV assignments 20 times. In a later analysis, co-occurring TCRs were grouped using DBSCAN, and TCRdist sequence similarity was added for clustering within HLA-allele-positive subsets. For co-occurrence clustering, repertoires with fewer than 30,000 or more than 120,000 public chains were excluded, along with about five repertoires with anomalous nucleotide sharing. TCRdb re-hosts the immuneACCESS table, in-frame sequences only. Its copies lack some clones; in the studies checked, an unresolved V gene accounts for under half of them, and the cause for the rest is not known. The V and J calls and clone size were taken over from that table, and D and trimming were inferred from the DNA. This sample has 150,000 to 200,000 clones in its table, and around 80% of those were observed once. The ten largest make up more than 2% of the sample.

The cohort comprised hundreds of healthy bone marrow donors. At the time of sampling, all cohort members were nominally healthy, though unrecorded immune exposures were likely present. The donor was CMV seropositive and belonged to the group of more than 250 seropositive cohort members. A peripheral blood sample was collected from each donor, and TCR beta sequencing was performed on peripheral blood mononuclear cells. The Qiagen DNeasy Blood Extraction Kit was used to extract genomic DNA from the blood cell samples. From the germline V gene (reference sequence), CDR1 is LNHDA and CDR2 is SQIVND. From its cysteine to its phenylalanine, the CDR3 spans 14 amino acids. Of the read, only the CDR3 DNA is kept; its 42 bases are in frame from base 1. The V end gives up 1 base and the J end 12 bases, leaving 2 bases in the junction not matched to a gene.

Sequences were obtained from PBMCs. The sequence was obtained from a woman in her 30s in good health and CMV-seropositive. This sequence uses TRBV19 and TRBJ2-1, with 14 central nucleotides matching TRBD2. The DNA sequence is as follows: TGTGCCAGTAGTATAGGACTAGCGGGAGGGGGGCAGTTCTTC. It specifies CASSIGLAGGGQFF.